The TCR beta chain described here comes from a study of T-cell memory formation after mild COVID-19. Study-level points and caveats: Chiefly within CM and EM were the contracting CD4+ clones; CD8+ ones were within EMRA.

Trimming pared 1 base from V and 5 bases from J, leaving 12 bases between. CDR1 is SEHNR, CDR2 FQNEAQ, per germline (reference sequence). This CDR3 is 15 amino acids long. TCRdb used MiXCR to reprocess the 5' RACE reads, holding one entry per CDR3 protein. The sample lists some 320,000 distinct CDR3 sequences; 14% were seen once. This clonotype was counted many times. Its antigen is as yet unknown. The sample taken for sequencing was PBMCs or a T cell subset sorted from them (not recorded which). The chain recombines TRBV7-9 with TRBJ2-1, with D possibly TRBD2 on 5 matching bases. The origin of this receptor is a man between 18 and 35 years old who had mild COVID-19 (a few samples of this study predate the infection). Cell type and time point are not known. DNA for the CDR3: TGTGCCAGCAGCTTAGTGGCTAGCAACCACAATGAGCAGTTCTTC. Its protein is CASSLVASNHNEQFF.